The clone carrying this T cell receptor beta chain was observed once. Its antigen remains unknown. An input of roughly 0.5 to 1 ug of RNA was subjected to reverse transcription using random hexamers. A multiplex approach, immunoSEQ multiplex PCR, amplified TCR beta CDR3 across 54 Vbeta and 13 Jbeta. TCRdb reprocessed the immunoSEQ multiplex PCR reads with MiXCR, giving one entry per CDR3 protein. The sample shows about 180,000 distinct CDR3 sequences, 85% to 95% of them seen only once. This record comes from a study of CD8 T cells in Susac syndrome. Notes on the study in general: As the study acknowledged, the number of individuals who were part of its TCR sequencing and HLA analysis was relatively small.

V lost 6 bases, J lost 3 bases, and 7 bases stayed unmatched. The germline V gene has CDR1 SQVTM and CDR2 ANQGSEA. CDR3 size: 14 residues. Treatment-naive patients with stable or active relapsing-remitting disease served as multiple sclerosis controls. This receptor was identified in a human donor with multiple sclerosis. Sample: CD8+ T cells from PBMCs. V gene TRBV29-1 combines with J gene TRBJ1-2; 10 bases are a match to TRBD1. The CDR3 coding sequence is TGCAGCGTGACGGGGACAGGGGAGGACTATGGCTACACCTTC. Translated, it gives CSVTGTGEDYGYTF.